These T cell receptor beta chains were read from a single sample in a study of cytomegalovirus exposure and HLA in healthy donors. Clones were read by immunoSEQ multiplex PCR, and TCRdb kept only the in-frame ones, dropping some. This table has some 150,000 clones, approximately 89% appearing once. Material for sequencing was PBMCs. These receptors all come from a man younger than 35 in good health and CMV-seropositive. Each CDR3 is given with its conserved first and last residue. The D gene is left open where the match is weak. Size tells how often a clone was seen (once, few, many) or the class of an expanded clone, and some rows leave it out.

d_call	v_call	clone_size	j_call	cdr3_nt	cdr3_aa
TRBD1	TRBV5-1	-	TRBJ2-7	TGCGCCAGCAGCTTGGGGTGGGGGCAGGGGGTCGAGCAGTACTTC	CASSLGWGQGVEQYF
-	TRBV13	-	TRBJ2-6	TGTGCCACGCTTGGGGGGTCCGGGGCCAACGTCCTGACTTTC	CATLGGSGANVLTF
-	TRBV4-3	-	TRBJ1-4	TGCGCCAGCAGCCAAGATTGGCAGGGTGGAAATGAAAAACTGTTTTTT	CASSQDWQGGNEKLFF
TRBD1	TRBV6-1	-	TRBJ1-2	TGTGCCAGCAGGTGGACAGGGGGCATTGATGGCTACACCTTC	CASRWTGGIDGYTF
TRBD2	TRBV2	-	TRBJ2-5	TGTGCCAGCGGGACTAGCGGAGAGACCCAGTACTTC	CASGTSGETQYF
-	TRBV6-4	few	TRBJ2-3	TGTGCCAGCAGTGACGGGGGGGCTAGCACAGATACGCAGTATTTT	CASSDGGASTDTQYF
TRBD1	TRBV19	-	TRBJ2-7	TGTGCCAGTAGTATTGCCGGGACAGGGACCGAGCAGTACTTC	CASSIAGTGTEQYF
-	TRBV2	once	TRBJ1-1	TGTGCCAGCAGTGAAGGTCCGGTGACTGAAGCTTTCTTT	CASSEGPVTEAFF
-	TRBV7-2	-	TRBJ2-2	TGTGCCAGCAGCCGATGGGGGGTGAACACCGGGGAGCTGTTTTTT	CASSRWGVNTGELFF
-	TRBV27	-	TRBJ1-1	TGTGCCAGCATGGGGTCCGTAGGGGGTACTGAAGCTTTCTTT	CASMGSVGGTEAFF
TRBD2	TRBV29-1	-	TRBJ2-5	TGCAGCGTTGATTACGGGACTAGCGCCCAAGAGACCCAGTACTTC	CSVDYGTSAQETQYF
TRBD1	TRBV7-2	-	TRBJ2-5	TGTGCCAGCACCGACTGGGACAGGGGGCAAGAGACCCAGTACTTC	CASTDWDRGQETQYF
-	TRBV5-4	-	TRBJ2-3	TGTGCCAGCAGCCACGGACAGAAAAAGCCTAGCACAGATACGCAGTATTTT	CASSHGQKKPSTDTQYF
TRBD2	TRBV7-2	-	TRBJ2-5	TGTGCCAGCAGCTCGGGGGGAGAGACCCAGTACTTC	CASSSGGETQYF
TRBD1	TRBV6-5	-	TRBJ2-7	TGTGCCAGCAGTCTACTGGGACAGGGCGAGCAGTACTTC	CASSLLGQGEQYF
TRBD2	TRBV30	-	TRBJ2-7	TGTGCCTGGAGTACAAGAGCGGGGGTCGGCTCCTACGAGCAGTACTTC	CAWSTRAGVGSYEQYF
-	TRBV6-6	once	TRBJ2-7	TGTGCCAGCAGCCGACCGACAAGGGGGACCTACGAGCAGTACTTC	CASSRPTRGTYEQYF
TRBD2	TRBV11-2	-	TRBJ2-2	TGTGCCAGCGGCCCTCGACTAGCGGGGAACACCGGGGAGCTGTTTTTT	CASGPRLAGNTGELFF
-	TRBV6-6	-	TRBJ2-1	TGTGCCAGCAGTTTCTACAGAAATGAGCAGTTCTTC	CASSFYRNEQFF
TRBD1	TRBV5-1	once	TRBJ2-5	TGCGCCAGCACCGGGGGGACAGGGAGGAAAGAGACCCAGTACTTC	CASTGGTGRKETQYF
-	TRBV9	-	TRBJ2-1	TGTGCCAGCAGCGGTAGCTCTACAGGGTACAATGAGCAGTTCTTC	CASSGSSTGYNEQFF
TRBD2	TRBV28	-	TRBJ2-1	TGTGCCAGCAGCCAGGGACTAGCGGGGGAGGTTGAGCAGTTCTTC	CASSQGLAGEVEQFF
-	TRBV19	-	TRBJ1-6	TGTGCCAGTAGTTTAGACCGACTGATGGATTCACCCCTCCACTTT	CASSLDRLMDSPLHF
-	TRBV27	once	TRBJ2-2	TGTGCCAGCTCCCCCCGTGCGGCCGGGGAGCTGTTTTTT	CASSPRAAGELFF
-	TRBV20-1	-	TRBJ1-1	TGCAGTGCTATCCTCAACACTGAAGCTTTCTTT	CSAILNTEAFF
-	TRBV7-2	-	TRBJ1-1	TGTGCCAGCAGCGCTACGGGAACTACCGGAACTGAAGCTTTCTTT	CASSATGTTGTEAFF
-	TRBV5-4	-	TRBJ2-1	TGTGCCAGCAGCCGAGCCGCTTTGGGGGCGAGGAGCTCCTACAATGAGCAGTTCTTC	CASSRAALGARSSYNEQFF
TRBD2	TRBV11-2	-	TRBJ2-2	TGTGCCAGCAGCCCGGGGGGGGCCGGGGAGCTGTTTTTT	CASSPGGAGELFF
TRBD1	TRBV28	few	TRBJ1-1	TGTGCCAGCAGTTCGGGACAGGGGGACACTGAAGCTTTCTTT	CASSSGQGDTEAFF
TRBD2	TRBV5-1	-	TRBJ2-1	TGCGCCAGCAGCTTAAGGTTAGCGGGGGCTTTCTCCTACAATGAGCAGTTCTTC	CASSLRLAGAFSYNEQFF
-	TRBV10-3	-	TRBJ1-5	TGTGCCATCAGTGAGGGAGAGAATCAGCCCCAGCATTTT	CAISEGENQPQHF
TRBD1	TRBV19	-	TRBJ1-5	TGTGCCAGCCGGGACAGGGAAGGACAGCCCCAGCATTTT	CASRDREGQPQHF
-	TRBV7-9	-	TRBJ1-1	TGTGCCAGCAGCTTAGCGGGGGACTCCTGGGTGGGGTCGAACACTGAAGCTTTCTTT	CASSLAGDSWVGSNTEAFF
-	TRBV6-6	-	TRBJ2-1	TGTGCCAGCAGTCCAGGGACTTCTCTTGTGGATGAGCAGTTCTTC	CASSPGTSLVDEQFF
TRBD1	TRBV30	-	TRBJ1-4	TGTGCCTGGAGTGTCGGGACAGGGGGTTCGGAAAAACTGTTTTTT	CAWSVGTGGSEKLFF
TRBD1	TRBV28	-	TRBJ1-1	TGTGCCAGCAGAGGACAGGGAAGCGCGGACACTGAAGCTTTCTTT	CASRGQGSADTEAFF
TRBD1	TRBV4-1	-	TRBJ1-6	TGCGCCAGCAGCCAAGAGGGACAGCATAATTCACCCCTCCACTTT	CASSQEGQHNSPLHF
-	TRBV29-1	-	TRBJ1-5	TGCAGCGTTAGCGGTGGCGGCAATCAGCCCCAGCATTTT	CSVSGGGNQPQHF
TRBD2	TRBV9	-	TRBJ2-2	TGTGCCAGCAGCGTAGTAGCGGGAGTGGATACCGGGGAGCTGTTTTTT	CASSVVAGVDTGELFF
TRBD1	TRBV5-4	-	TRBJ2-5	TGTGCCAGCAGCTTGGCCCCGGGACAGGGTCAAGAGACCCAGTACTTC	CASSLAPGQGQETQYF
-	TRBV9	-	TRBJ1-2	TGTGCCAGCTCCTGGGGTGGGGCGAAGGGCTACACCTTC	CASSWGGAKGYTF
TRBD1	TRBV18	-	TRBJ1-2	TGTGCCAGCTCACCCGACAGGGCTAACTATGGCTACACCTTC	CASSPDRANYGYTF
TRBD1	TRBV10-3	few	TRBJ1-5	TGTGCCATCAGTGAGGACAGGGATCAGCCCCAGCATTTT	CAISEDRDQPQHF
-	TRBV10-3	-	TRBJ2-6	TGTGCCACCCGTTACACAGGGACCTCTGGGGCCAACGTCCTGACTTTC	CATRYTGTSGANVLTF
TRBD2	TRBV7-2	-	TRBJ2-7	TGTGCCAGCACACTAGGCCCTAGCGGGGGTTACGAGCAGTACTTC	CASTLGPSGGYEQYF
-	TRBV6-1	-	TRBJ2-2	TGTGCCCACCAGAGTGGACAGTCGAACACCGGGGAGCTGTTTTTT	CAHQSGQSNTGELFF
-	TRBV6-5	-	TRBJ2-3	TGTGCCAGCAGTTATCGGGGGACCACAGATACGCAGTATTTT	CASSYRGTTDTQYF
-	TRBV28	-	TRBJ1-2	TGTGCCAGCAGCCAGGGCCGCAACTATGGCTACACCTTC	CASSQGRNYGYTF
TRBD2	TRBV9	-	TRBJ2-4	TGTGCCAGCAGCGTAGCGGGCGGGGGGGCCGGTAGGGTAGAAAACATTCAGTACTTC	CASSVAGGGAGRVENIQYF
TRBD1	TRBV4-3	-	TRBJ2-1	TGCGCCAGCAGCCCCGGGGTGGGGGCAGGGGGCCCCAATGAGCAGTTCTTC	CASSPGVGAGGPNEQFF